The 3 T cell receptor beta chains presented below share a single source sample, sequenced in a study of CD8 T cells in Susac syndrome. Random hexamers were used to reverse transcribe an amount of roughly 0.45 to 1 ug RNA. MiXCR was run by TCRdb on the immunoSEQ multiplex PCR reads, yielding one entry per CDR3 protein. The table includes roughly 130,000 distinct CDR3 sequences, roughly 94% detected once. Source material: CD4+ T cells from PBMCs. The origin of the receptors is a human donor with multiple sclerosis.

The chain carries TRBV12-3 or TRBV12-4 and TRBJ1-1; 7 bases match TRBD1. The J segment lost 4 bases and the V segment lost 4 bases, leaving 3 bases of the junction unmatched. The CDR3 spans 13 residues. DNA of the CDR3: TGTGCCAGCAGTTCCGGACAGGCCACTGAAGCTTTCTTT. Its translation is CASSSGQATEAFF.

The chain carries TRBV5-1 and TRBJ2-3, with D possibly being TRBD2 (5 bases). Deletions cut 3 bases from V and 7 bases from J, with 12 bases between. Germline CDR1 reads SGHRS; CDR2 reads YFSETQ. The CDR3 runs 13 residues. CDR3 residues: CASSWRAANTQYF. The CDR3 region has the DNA TGCGCCAGCAGCTGGCGGGCGGCTAATACGCAGTATTTT.

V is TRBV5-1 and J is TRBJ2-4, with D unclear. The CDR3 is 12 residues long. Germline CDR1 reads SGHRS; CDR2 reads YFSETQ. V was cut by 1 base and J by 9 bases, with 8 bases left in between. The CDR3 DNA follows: TGCGCCAGCAGCTTGATGGGTTCCATTCAGTACTTC. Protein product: CASSLMGSIQYF.